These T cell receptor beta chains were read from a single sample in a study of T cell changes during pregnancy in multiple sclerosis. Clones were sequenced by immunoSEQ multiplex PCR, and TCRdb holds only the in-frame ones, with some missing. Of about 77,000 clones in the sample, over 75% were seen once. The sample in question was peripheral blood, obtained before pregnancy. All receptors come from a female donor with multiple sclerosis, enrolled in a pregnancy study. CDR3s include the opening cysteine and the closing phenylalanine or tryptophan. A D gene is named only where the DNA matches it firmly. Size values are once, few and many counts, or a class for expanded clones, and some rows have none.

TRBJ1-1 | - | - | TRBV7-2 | TGTGCCAGCAGCTTATACGGTCCGGGGTTGCACACTGAAGCTTTCTTT | CASSLYGPGLHTEAFF
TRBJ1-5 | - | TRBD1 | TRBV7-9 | TGTGCCAGCAGCGTCGGGACAGATAATCAGCCCCAGCATTTT | CASSVGTDNQPQHF
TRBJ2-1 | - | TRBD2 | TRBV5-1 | TGCGCCAGCAGCCTTCTTACTAGCGGCGAATACAATGAGCAGTTCTTC | CASSLLTSGEYNEQFF
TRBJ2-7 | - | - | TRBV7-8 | TGTGCCAGCAGCTTAGTTCCCAGGGGCTCCTACGAGCAGTACTTC | CASSLVPRGSYEQYF
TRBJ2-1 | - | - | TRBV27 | TGTGCCAGCAGTTTTCAGGGTGCCGATGAGCAGTTCTTC | CASSFQGADEQFF
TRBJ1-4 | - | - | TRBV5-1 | TGCGCCAGCAGCCCCGGAATAACAGGGTTGTTGGAAAAACTGTTTTTT | CASSPGITGLLEKLFF
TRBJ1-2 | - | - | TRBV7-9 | TGTGCCAGCAGCCGGGGGGATGGGTCTGTCTATGGCTACACCTTC | CASSRGDGSVYGYTF
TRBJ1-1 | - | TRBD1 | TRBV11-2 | TGTGCCAGCAGCTTAATAGGACAGGGGCTAATGAACACTGAAGCTTTCTTT | CASSLIGQGLMNTEAFF
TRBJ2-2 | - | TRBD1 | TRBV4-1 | TGCGCCAGCACCCCAAGGACAGGGATCTTACGGGAGCTGTTTTTT | CASTPRTGILRELFF
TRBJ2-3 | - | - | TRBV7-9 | TGTGCCAGCAGCCCACCGAGGGGGTCCACAGATACGCAGTATTTT | CASSPPRGSTDTQYF
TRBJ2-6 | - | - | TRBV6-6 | TGTGCCACGGGAGGGGCCAACGTCCTGACTTTC | CATGGANVLTF
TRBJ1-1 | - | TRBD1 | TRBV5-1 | TGCGCCAGCAGCCGACGCACAGGGGACGTTAACACTGAAGCTTTCTTT | CASSRRTGDVNTEAFF
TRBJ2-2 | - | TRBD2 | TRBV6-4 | TGTGCCAGCAGCCGGGGCGGGGGCACCGGGGAGCTGTTTTTT | CASSRGGGTGELFF
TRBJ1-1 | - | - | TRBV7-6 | TGTGCCAGCAGCCGCAGTGGAACCCACGGGGAAGCTTTCTTT | CASSRSGTHGEAFF
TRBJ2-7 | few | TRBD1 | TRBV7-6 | TGTGCCAGCAGCTCCATTGGACAGGGTAAGTACGAGCAGTACTTC | CASSSIGQGKYEQYF
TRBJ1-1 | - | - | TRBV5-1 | TGCGCCAGCAGCTCGGTTGGGGCCGTGAACACTGAAGCTTTCTTT | CASSSVGAVNTEAFF
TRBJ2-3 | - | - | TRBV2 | TGTGCCAGCAGTGAAGCGCTTCAGCTAGCCTCTTTT | CASSEALQLASF
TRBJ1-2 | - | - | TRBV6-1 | TGTGCCAGCAGTGATCGAGCGGGTGCCCTTGAGTATGGCTACACCTTC | CASSDRAGALEYGYTF
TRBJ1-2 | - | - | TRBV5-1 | TGCGCCAGCAGCTTTGAACAGGCCTTCTATGGCTACACCTTC | CASSFEQAFYGYTF
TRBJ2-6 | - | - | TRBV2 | TGTGCCAGCAGAAGGGGGGGCCCCACCGGGGCCAACGTCCTGACTTTC | CASRRGGPTGANVLTF
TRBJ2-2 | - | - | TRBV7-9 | TGTGCCAGCACAGGGGTCACCGGGGAGCTGTTTTTT | CASTGVTGELFF
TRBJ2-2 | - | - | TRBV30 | TGTGCCTGGAGTGTACAGGGAGACACCGGGGAGCTGTTTTTT | CAWSVQGDTGELFF
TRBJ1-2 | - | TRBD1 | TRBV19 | TGTGCCAGTAGTCGGACAGGGACTTATGGCTACACCTTC | CASSRTGTYGYTF
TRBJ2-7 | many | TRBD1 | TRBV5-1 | TGCGCCAGCACACAACCGGGGACAGGGTACCACGAGCAGTACTTC | CASTQPGTGYHEQYF
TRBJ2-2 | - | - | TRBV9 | TGTGCCAGCAGCCCCTGGGGGGACACCGGGGAGCTGTTTTTT | CASSPWGDTGELFF
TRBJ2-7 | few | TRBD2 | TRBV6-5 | TGTGCCAGCAGTTACTCGTACAGCGGGGGGGGCTACGAGCAGTACTTC | CASSYSYSGGGYEQYF
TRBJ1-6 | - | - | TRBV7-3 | TGTGCCAGCAGACTAGGCCACAATCCATATAATTCACCCCTCCACTTT | CASRLGHNPYNSPLHF
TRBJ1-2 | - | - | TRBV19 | TGTGCCAGTAGGACTAGAGGGGTACCAACTAACTATGGCTACACCTTC | CASRTRGVPTNYGYTF
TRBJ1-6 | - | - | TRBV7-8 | TGTGCCAGCAGCTCCGACAGGCGGCGACCCCTCCACTTT | CASSSDRRRPLHF
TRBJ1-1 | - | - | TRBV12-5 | TGTGCTAGTGGTTTGGAAGGGGGAACTGAAGCTTTCTTT | CASGLEGGTEAFF
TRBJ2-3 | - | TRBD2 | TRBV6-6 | TGTGCCAGCAGCCGGGGGGACTCCGGGGATACGCAGTATTTT | CASSRGDSGDTQYF
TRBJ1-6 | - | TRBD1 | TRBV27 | TGTGCCAGCAGTTTCCCAGGGGGAAGTTCACCCCTCCACTTT | CASSFPGGSSPLHF
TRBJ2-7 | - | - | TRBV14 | TGTGCCAGCAGCTTCAGTTCCTACGAGCAGTACTTC | CASSFSSYEQYF
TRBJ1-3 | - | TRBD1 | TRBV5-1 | TGCGCCAGCAGCATCGGGACAGGGGCCCACTCTGGAAACACCATATATTTT | CASSIGTGAHSGNTIYF
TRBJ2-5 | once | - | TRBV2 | TGTGCCAGCAGTGAGCAGGGGATAGAGACCCAGTACTTC | CASSEQGIETQYF
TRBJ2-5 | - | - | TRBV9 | TGTGCCAGCAGCGTATATTCTAGCGCAGAGACCCAGTACTTC | CASSVYSSAETQYF
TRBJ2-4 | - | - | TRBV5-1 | TGCGCCAGCAGCTTGCTTACAGGGGAGGACATTCAGTACTTC | CASSLLTGEDIQYF
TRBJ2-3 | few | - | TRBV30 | TGTGCCTGGACTGCCAGTGCAGATACGCAGTATTTT | CAWTASADTQYF
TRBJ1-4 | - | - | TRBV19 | TGTGCCAGTAGTTCCCCGGGACAAGCGGGAGTCGGAGGAAAACTGTTTTTT | CASSSPGQAGVGGKLFF
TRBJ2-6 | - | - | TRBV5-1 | TGCGCCAGCAGCCCCGTCGGGGCTGGGGCCAACGTCCTGACTTTC | CASSPVGAGANVLTF
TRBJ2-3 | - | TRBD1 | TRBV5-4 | TGTGCCAGCAGATCTCTGCGACAGGGGGCTACAGATACGCAGTATTTT | CASRSLRQGATDTQYF
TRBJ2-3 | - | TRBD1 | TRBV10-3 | TGTGCCATCAGTGCGGGGACAGGGGCAGATACGCAGTATTTT | CAISAGTGADTQYF
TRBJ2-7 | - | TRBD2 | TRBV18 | TGTGCCAGCTCACCGGAGCGGGGGGGATCCTACGAGCAGTACTTC | CASSPERGGSYEQYF
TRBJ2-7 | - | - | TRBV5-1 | TGCGCCAGCAGGAAACCGGGATCCCACTACGAGCAGTACTTC | CASRKPGSHYEQYF
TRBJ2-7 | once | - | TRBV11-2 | TGTGCCAGCAGCCCAAATCTTCGAGCTTACGAGCAGTACTTC | CASSPNLRAYEQYF
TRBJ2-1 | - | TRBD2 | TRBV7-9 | TGTGCCAGCAGCCGACCAGAGACTAGCGGGCGTAGCTCCTACAATGAGCAGTTCTTC | CASSRPETSGRSSYNEQFF
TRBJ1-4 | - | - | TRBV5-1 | TGCGCCAGCAGCTTGGGAGGTGCAAATGAAAAACTGTTTTTT | CASSLGGANEKLFF
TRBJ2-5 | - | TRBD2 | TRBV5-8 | TGTGCCAGCAGCTTGGTGATTCAAGCGGGGGGGCCAGAGACCCAGTACTTC | CASSLVIQAGGPETQYF
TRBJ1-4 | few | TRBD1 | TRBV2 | TGTGCCAGCGATAGGACAGGGGAAGGAAGTGAAAAACTGTTTTTT | CASDRTGEGSEKLFF
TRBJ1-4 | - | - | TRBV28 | TGTGCCAGCAGTTTTGTCGGGGCAACTAATGAAAAACTGTTTTTT | CASSFVGATNEKLFF
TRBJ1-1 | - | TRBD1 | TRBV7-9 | TGTGCCAGCAGCTCCATTCGACAGGGGGGCACTGAAGCTTTCTTT | CASSSIRQGGTEAFF
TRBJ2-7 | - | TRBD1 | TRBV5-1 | TGCGCCAGCAGCTTGGGGACAGGGACGGACGAGCAGTACTTC | CASSLGTGTDEQYF
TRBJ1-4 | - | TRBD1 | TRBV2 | TGTGCCAGCAAAAGGGACAGTTCTAATGAAAAACTGTTTTTT | CASKRDSSNEKLFF